Here is one T cell receptor beta chain with its context. Its antigen is not known. A read error may account for a junction end that differs from germline. TCRbeta libraries were built with three rounds of nested PCR, modified from ARM-PCR. Each CDR3 protein is one row after TCRdb ran MiXCR on the multiplex PCR reads. Of 94,000 or so distinct CDR3 sequences detected, around 76% appear once; the ten largest clones hold just over 20%. No cell sorting was done before RNA was extracted from the tissue. The normal lung tissue was taken more than 3 cm from the tumor edge. The data belong to a study of tumor and adjacent non-tumor tissue in lung cancer. Across the whole study: Stage I to III disease affected approximately 11 men and roughly five women aged about 30 to 85. Some 3.9 million productive TCRbeta reads were obtained per sample on average. Whole-study results and caveats: Tumor repertoires had a smaller top 100 clone share than normal lung. Compared with tumor, normal lung showed significantly lower TCR diversity.

The length of the CDR3 is 13 residues. Germline values: CDR1 MGHRA, CDR2 YSYEKL. This TCR came from a woman between 45 and 60 years old with non-small cell lung cancer. The specimen was distant non-tumor lung tissue. The V gene is TRBV4-1, the J gene TRBJ1-1; D unclear. CDR3 bases: TGTGCCAGCAGCCTGCTCGCCTACACTGAAGCTTTCTTT. Its translation: CASSLLAYTEAFF.